This T cell receptor beta chain was captured in a study of CD8+ T cells in alopecia areata. Across the whole study: Among treated patients, severity was scored by affected scalp area percentage.

From germline, CDR1 is SNHLY and CDR2 FYNNEI. The CDR3 contains 14 residues. Trimming took 1 base from V and 2 from J, leaving 7 bases between them. Of note for this clone: Its antigen remains unknown. Other DNA sequences in this specimen translate into the identical CDR3.

Points from the study as a whole: Amid tofacitinib therapy, many expanded lesional clones stayed present in scalp and blood. In scalp, tofacitinib significantly decreased clonality and expanded CD8+ clones among the top 100. TCR sharing was clearer in mice than between patients, perhaps partly owing to patient HLA diversity.

As for treatment: oral pan-JAK inhibitor, 5-10 mg twice daily. Investigators isolated RNA and reverse transcribed it into cDNA to act as the sequencing template. Clones were sequenced by immunoSEQ multiplex PCR, and TCRdb holds only the in-frame ones, with some missing. In the table there are about 280,000 clones, about three fifths of which are singletons. This sequence originates from a human donor with alopecia areata. The chain combines TRBV2 with TRBJ2-3; D is uncertain. Sequenced here: CD4+ T cells sorted from blood, sampled at week 24, from a patient treated with tofacitinib. The CDR3 region has the DNA TGTGCCAGCAGTGAAGGGAGTTCCACAGATACGCAGTATTTT. It codes for CASSEGSSTDTQYF.